The clone carrying this T cell receptor (beta chain) was observed a single time. This entry is derived from a study of shared clonotypes between healthy human individuals. Only CD45RO-negative cells positively selected for CCR7 counted as naive CD8 cells, so terminally differentiated effector memory CD45RA+ cells were excluded. V gave up 1 base and J gave up 4 bases, with 20 bases separating them. This CDR3 spans 17 amino acids. In germline, CDR1 is MNHNS, CDR2 SASEGT. Sequenced by immunoSEQ multiplex PCR; TCRdb stores in-frame clones only, minus some. Of about 2.1 million clones in the sample, around 93% were seen once.

The sample was naive CD8+ T cells from PBMCs. This chain links TRBV6-1 with TRBJ2-7; D is uncertain. The receptor comes from a man in his late teens or twenties in good health. Some clones in this sample may be carry-over from other donors' samples. CDR3 region: CASSEVWGNPDLYEQYF. DNA for the CDR3: TGTGCCAGCAGTGAAGTTTGGGGAAACCCAGACCTATACGAGCAGTACTTC.